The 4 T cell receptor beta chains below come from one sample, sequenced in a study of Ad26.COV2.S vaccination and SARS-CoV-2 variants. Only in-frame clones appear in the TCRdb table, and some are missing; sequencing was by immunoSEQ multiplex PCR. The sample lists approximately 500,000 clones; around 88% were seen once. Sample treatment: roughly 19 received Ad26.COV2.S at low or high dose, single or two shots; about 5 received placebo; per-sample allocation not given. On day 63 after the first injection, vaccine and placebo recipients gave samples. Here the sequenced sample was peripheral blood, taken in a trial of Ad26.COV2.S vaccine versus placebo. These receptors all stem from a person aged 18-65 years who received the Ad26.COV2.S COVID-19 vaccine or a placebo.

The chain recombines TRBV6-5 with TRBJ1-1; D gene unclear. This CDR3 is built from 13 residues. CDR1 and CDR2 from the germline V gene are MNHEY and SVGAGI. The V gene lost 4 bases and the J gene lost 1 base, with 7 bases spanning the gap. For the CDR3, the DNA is TGTGCCAGCAGTTCCTCACAGAACACTGAAGCTTTCTTT. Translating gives CASSSSQNTEAFF.

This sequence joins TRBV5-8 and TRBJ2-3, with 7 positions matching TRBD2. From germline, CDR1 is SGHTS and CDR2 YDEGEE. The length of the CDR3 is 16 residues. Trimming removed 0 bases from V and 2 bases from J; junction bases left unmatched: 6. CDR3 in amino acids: CASSLVGTTFTDTQYF. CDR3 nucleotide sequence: TGTGCCAGCAGCTTGGTCGGGACTACTTTCACAGATACGCAGTATTTT. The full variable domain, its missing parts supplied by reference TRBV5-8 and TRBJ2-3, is EAGVTQSPTHLIKTRGQQATLRCSPISGHTSVYWYQQALGLGLQFLLWYDEGEERNRGNFPPRFSGRQFPNYSSELNVNALELEDSALYLCASSLVGTTFTDTQYFGPGTRLTVL.

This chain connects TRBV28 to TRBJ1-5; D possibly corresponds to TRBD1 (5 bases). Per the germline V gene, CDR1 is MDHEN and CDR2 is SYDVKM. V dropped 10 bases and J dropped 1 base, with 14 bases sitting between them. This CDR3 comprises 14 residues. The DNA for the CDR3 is TGTGCCACCTGTGGGGCGATAAGCAATCAGCCCCAGCATTTT. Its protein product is CATCGAISNQPQHF.

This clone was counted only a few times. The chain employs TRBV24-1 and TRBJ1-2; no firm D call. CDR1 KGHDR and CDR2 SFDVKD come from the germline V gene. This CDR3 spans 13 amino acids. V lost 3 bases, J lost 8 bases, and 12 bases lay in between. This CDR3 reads CATSDVGGHGYTF. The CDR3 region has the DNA TGTGCCACCAGTGATGTTGGAGGGCACGGCTACACCTTC.